This note documents a single TCR beta chain sequence. Method: immunoSEQ multiplex PCR; TCRdb's copy keeps in-frame clones and lacks some. This table holds approximately 130,000 clones, approximately 85% found once. The CDR3 loop spans 18 amino acids. Between the trimmed V and J ends, which lost 5 bases and 0 bases, there was a span of 23 bases. CDR1 and CDR2 (germline): MNHGY, SVAAGI. This record belongs to a study of blood T cell repertoires in COVID-19. This sequence originates from a human donor in a cohort sampled during active COVID-19. The rearrangement joins TRBV6-9 to TRBJ2-7, with D tentatively TRBD2 (5 bases). Sample: peripheral blood. For the CDR3, the DNA is TGTGCCAGCAGTCACCCCTCCGTTACGGGGAAAAGCTCCTACGAGCAGTACTTC. It codes for CASSHPSVTGKSSYEQYF.